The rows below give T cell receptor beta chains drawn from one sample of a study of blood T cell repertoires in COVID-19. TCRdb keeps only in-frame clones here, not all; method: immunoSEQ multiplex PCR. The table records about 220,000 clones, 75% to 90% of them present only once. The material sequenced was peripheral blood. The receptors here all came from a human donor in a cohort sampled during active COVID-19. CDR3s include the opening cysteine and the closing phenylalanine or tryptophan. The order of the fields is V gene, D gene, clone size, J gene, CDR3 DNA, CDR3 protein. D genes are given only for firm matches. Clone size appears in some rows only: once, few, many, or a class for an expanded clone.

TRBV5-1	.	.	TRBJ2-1	TGCGCCAGCAGCTTGATGACTTTATCCTACAATGAGCAGTTCTTC	CASSLMTLSYNEQFF
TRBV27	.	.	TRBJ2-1	TGTGCCAGCAGTTTAAAGGTAGGGGTGACTCGTCAGTTCTTC	CASSLKVGVTRQFF
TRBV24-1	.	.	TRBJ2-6	TGTGCCACCAGTGTTCTAGGGGCTACCTCTGGGGCCAACGTCCTGACTTTC	CATSVLGATSGANVLTF
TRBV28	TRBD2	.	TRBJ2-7	TGTGCCAGCAGCCGTAGGACGGGGGGCTCCTACGAGCAGTACTTC	CASSRRTGGSYEQYF
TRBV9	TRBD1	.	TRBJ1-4	TGTGCCAGCAGCGTAAATACAGGGGTATCAGCTAATGAAAAACTGTTTTTT	CASSVNTGVSANEKLFF
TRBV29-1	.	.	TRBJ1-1	TGCAGCGTTGGAGGTTTTTTGGGGGAGGGATACCCTATCCCTGAAGCTTTCTTT	CSVGGFLGEGYPIPEAFF
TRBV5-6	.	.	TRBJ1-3	TGTGCCAGCAGCACCGATGGGGAGGGCTCTGGAAACACCATATATTTT	CASSTDGEGSGNTIYF
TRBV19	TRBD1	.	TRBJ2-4	TGTGCCACCCGGGACAGGGGGGCCAAAAACATTCAGTACTTC	CATRDRGAKNIQYF
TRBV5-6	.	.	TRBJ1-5	TGTGCCAGCAGCTTGGGGTCCTGGAGGGGCAATCAGCCCCAGCATTTT	CASSLGSWRGNQPQHF
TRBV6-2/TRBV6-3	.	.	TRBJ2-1	TGTGCCAGCAGTTTGAGGAGGAGCTCCTACAATGAGCAGTTCTTC	CASSLRRSSYNEQFF
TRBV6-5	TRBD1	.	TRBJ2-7	TGTGCCAGCAGAACGGGGACAGGCGGCCTATACGAGCAGTACTTC	CASRTGTGGLYEQYF
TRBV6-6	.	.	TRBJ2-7	TGTGCCAGCAGTTACTACGAGATGTCCTACGAGCAGTACTTC	CASSYYEMSYEQYF
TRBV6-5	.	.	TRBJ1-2	TGTGCCAGCAGTTACTCCTGGAGGGATGGCTACACCTTC	CASSYSWRDGYTF
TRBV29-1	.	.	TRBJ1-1	TGCAGCGTTCGGGACACTAGTGCTGAAGCTTTCTTT	CSVRDTSAEAFF
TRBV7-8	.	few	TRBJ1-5	TGTGCCAGCAGCTTATTCCAACGGACCCAGGGAGGTCAGCCCCAGCATTTT	CASSLFQRTQGGQPQHF
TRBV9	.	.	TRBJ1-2	TGTGCCAGCAGCGGCAACACTAATAACTATGGCTACACCTTC	CASSGNTNNYGYTF
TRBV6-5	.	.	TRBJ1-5	TGTGCCAGCAGTTACTCCTCGTCACAGGCCAATCAGCCCCAGCATTTT	CASSYSSSQANQPQHF
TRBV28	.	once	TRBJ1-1	TGTGCCAGCACCCGGGGGTGGCCTGAAGCTTTCTTT	CASTRGWPEAFF
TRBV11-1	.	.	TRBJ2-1	TGTGCCAGCAGCTTCACCCTTCGCGGCTCCTACAATGAGCAGTTCTTC	CASSFTLRGSYNEQFF
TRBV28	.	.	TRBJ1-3	TGTGCCAGCAGTCCCTCCGGGAGGGCTGGAAACACCATATATTTT	CASSPSGRAGNTIYF
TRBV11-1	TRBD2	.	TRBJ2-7	TGTGCCAGCAGCTTAACCCGTGGACTAGCGGGAACCGAGCAGTACTTC	CASSLTRGLAGTEQYF
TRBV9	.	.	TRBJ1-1	TGTGCCAGCAGCGTAGCAACAAGGAACACTGAAGCTTTCTTT	CASSVATRNTEAFF
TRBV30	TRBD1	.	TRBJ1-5	TGTGCCTGGGGAAAGACAGGGGGCGCGCCCAATCAGCCCCAGCATTTT	CAWGKTGGAPNQPQHF
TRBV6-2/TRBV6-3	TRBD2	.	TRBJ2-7	TGTGCCAGCAGTTCGGGACTAGCGGTCTCCAGCTCCTACGAGCAGTACTTC	CASSSGLAVSSSYEQYF
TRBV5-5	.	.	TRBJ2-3	TGTGCCAGCAGCTTGGCGGGGACAGATACGCAGTATTTT	CASSLAGTDTQYF
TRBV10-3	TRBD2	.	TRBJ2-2	TGTGCCATCAGGCCGGGACTAGCGGGAGGGTCGGGGGAGCTGTTTTTT	CAIRPGLAGGSGELFF
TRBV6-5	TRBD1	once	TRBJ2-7	TGTGCCAGCAGTAGATACGGGGACAGAGGGGACGAGCAGTACTTC	CASSRYGDRGDEQYF
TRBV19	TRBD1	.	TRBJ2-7	TGTGCCAGTAGTCTAGCGAACCGGGACAGGGTTCAGTACTTC	CASSLANRDRVQYF
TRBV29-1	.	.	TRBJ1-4	TGCAGCGTTGGGAAGGGGCTAACTAATGAAAAACTGTTTTTT	CSVGKGLTNEKLFF
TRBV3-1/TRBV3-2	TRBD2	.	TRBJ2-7	TGTGCCAGCAGCCAAAGGGGAGGGCCCGAGCAGTACTTC	CASSQRGGPEQYF
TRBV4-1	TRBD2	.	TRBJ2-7	TGCGCCAGCAGCCAAGATAGGACTAGCGGGAGTAACAAGCAGTACTTC	CASSQDRTSGSNKQYF
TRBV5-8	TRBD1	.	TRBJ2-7	TGTGCCAGCAGCTCCGGGACAGGGAGCTCCTACGAGCAGTACTTC	CASSSGTGSSYEQYF
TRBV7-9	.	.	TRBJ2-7	TGTGCCAGCAGCAACACGGGCAGGGGATCCTACGAGCAGTACTTC	CASSNTGRGSYEQYF
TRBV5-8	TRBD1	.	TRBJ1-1	TGTGCCAGCAGCTCCGGGACAGGGTTTTCTGAAGCTTTCTTT	CASSSGTGFSEAFF
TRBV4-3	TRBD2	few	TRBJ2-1	TGCGCCAGCAGCCCGGGGACTAGCGGCTACAATGAGCAGTTCTTC	CASSPGTSGYNEQFF
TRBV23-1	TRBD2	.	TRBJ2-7	TGCGCCAGCAGTCGTACCGGGACTAGCGGGAGTGAGGGGATGGGACTACTGGGCGAGCAGTACTTC	CASSRTGTSGSEGMGLLGEQYF
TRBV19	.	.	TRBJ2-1	TGTGCCAGTAGTAGCGGAGATTACACCTACAATGAGCAGTTCTTC	CASSSGDYTYNEQFF
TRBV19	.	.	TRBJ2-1	TGTGCCAGTAGACCGGGATTCTACAATGAGCAGTTCTTC	CASRPGFYNEQFF
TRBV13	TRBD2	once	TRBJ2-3	TGTGCCAGCAGCTTCCGGACTAGCGGGAACGTAGATACGCAGTATTTT	CASSFRTSGNVDTQYF
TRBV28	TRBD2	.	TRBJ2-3	TGTGCCAGCAGTTCAACTGCGAGCGGGAGAGAAGATACGCAGTATTTT	CASSSTASGREDTQYF
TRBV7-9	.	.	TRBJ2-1	TGTGCCAGCAGCTCAACCGGGACTCCGAGCTCCTACAATGAGCAGTTCTTC	CASSSTGTPSSYNEQFF
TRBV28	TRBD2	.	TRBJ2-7	TGTGCCAGCATCACTAGCGGTACCTACGAGCAGTACTTC	CASITSGTYEQYF
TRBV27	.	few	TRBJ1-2	TGTGCCAGCAGTTCCATGACAGGTTATGGCTACACCTTC	CASSSMTGYGYTF
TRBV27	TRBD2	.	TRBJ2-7	TGTGCCAGCAGTTTGCGGAGCGGGATGGACGAGCAGTACTTC	CASSLRSGMDEQYF
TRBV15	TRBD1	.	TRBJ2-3	TGTGCCACCAGCAGGAAAAGATGGGGACAGGGTCCCACAGATACGCAGTATTTT	CATSRKRWGQGPTDTQYF
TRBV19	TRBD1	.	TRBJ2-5	TGTGCCAGTAGCTCCGGGACAGGGGCGGGGGAGACCCAGTACTTC	CASSSGTGAGETQYF
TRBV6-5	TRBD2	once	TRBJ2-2	TGTGCCAGCGGGACTAGCGTCTCGAACACCGGGGAGCTGTTTTTT	CASGTSVSNTGELFF
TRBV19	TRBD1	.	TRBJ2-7	TGTGCCAGTAGTGCGGCAGGGGGCTCGTACGAGCAGTACTTC	CASSAAGGSYEQYF
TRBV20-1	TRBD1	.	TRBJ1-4	TGCAGTGCTAGTCGTTCAGGGGGCGGTGGTGAAAAACTGTTTTTT	CSASRSGGGGEKLFF
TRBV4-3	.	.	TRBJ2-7	TGCGCCAGCAGCCAAGACGCGGCAACCTACGAGCAGTACTTC	CASSQDAATYEQYF
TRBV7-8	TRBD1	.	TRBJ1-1	TGTGCCAGCAGCCAACAGGGGGCGAGGACTGAAGCTTTCTTT	CASSQQGARTEAFF
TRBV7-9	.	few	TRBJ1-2	TGTGCCAGCAGCCTCGAAGGGACAAACTATGGCTACACCTTC	CASSLEGTNYGYTF
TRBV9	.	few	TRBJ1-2	TGTGCCAGCAGCCCCGGGCTCGGGGAGGGTGGCTACACCTTC	CASSPGLGEGGYTF
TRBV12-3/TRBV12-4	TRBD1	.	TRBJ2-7	TGTGCCAGCAGTTTAGTCGACAGGGACGAGCAGTACTTC	CASSLVDRDEQYF
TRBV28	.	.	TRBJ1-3	TGTGCCAGCAGTTTATACGAGGGGGCTGGAAACACCATATATTTT	CASSLYEGAGNTIYF
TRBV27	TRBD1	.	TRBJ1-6	TGTGCCAGCAGTTTCCCGGGACAGGGGTCCCCCCTCCACTTT	CASSFPGQGSPLHF
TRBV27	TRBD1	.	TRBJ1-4	TGTGCCAGCAGTCTCCGGGACAGAGCCGAAAAACTGTTTTTT	CASSLRDRAEKLFF
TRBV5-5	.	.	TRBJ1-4	TGTGCCAGCAGCCCTGACAGACCCGAAAAACTGTTTTTT	CASSPDRPEKLFF